A single sample gave rise to the 7 T cell receptor beta chains below, sequenced in a study of blood T cell repertoires in COVID-19. The data were produced by immunoSEQ multiplex PCR, yet TCRdb's version contains in-frame clones alone and is incomplete. The sample yields 110,000 to 150,000 clones, 85% to 90% seen once. Sequencing input: peripheral blood. These receptors all come from an older woman with active COVID-19.

The V and J genes are TRBV7-9 and TRBJ1-1; D is possibly TRBD1 (5 bases). CDR1 is SEHNR, CDR2 FQNEAQ, per germline (reference sequence). This CDR3 comprises 9 residues. Trimming left V 11 bases short and J 7 bases short, with 8 bases between. CDR3 residues: CAGQGEAFF. The CDR3 bases are TGTGCCGGCCAGGGTGAAGCTTTCTTT.

This clone was recorded only once. The V and J genes are TRBV19 and TRBJ1-2; a weak D match, TRBD1 (5 bases). Germline V lookup: CDR1 LNHDA, CDR2 SQIVND (reference sequence). V was trimmed by 3 bases and J by 3 bases, leaving 11 bases between them. CDR3 length equals 14 residues. CDR3 in amino acids: CASSIWQGDYGYTF. CDR3 DNA: TGTGCCAGTAGTATTTGGCAGGGCGACTATGGCTACACCTTC.

This chain joins TRBV19 and TRBJ1-4, with 7 nucleotides matching TRBD1. This CDR3 contains 16 residues. The V segment lost 3 bases and the J segment 8 bases; nucleotides outside the gene matches: 12. CDR1 and CDR2 (germline): LNHDA, SQIVND (reference sequence). The CDR3 DNA reads TGTGCCAGTAGTATCGCTACAGGGGCAGGGAGGGAAAAACTGTTTTTT. Protein: CASSIATGAGREKLFF.

CDR3 sequence (DNA): TGTGCCAGCAGCTTGGGACAGGGGAACACCGGGGAGCTGTTTTTT. Protein sequence: CASSLGQGNTGELFF. The chain is built from TRBV5-6 and TRBJ2-2; TRBD1 agrees at 7 bases. From germline, CDR1 is SGHDT and CDR2 YYEEEE. After removal of 0 bases from V and 1 base from J, the junction contained 0 bases not matched to a gene. CDR3 size: 15 residues.

The chain recombines TRBV28 with TRBJ2-7, with 7 bases aligning to TRBD1. Germline V CDR1 and CDR2: MDHEN, SYDVKM. After removal of 6 bases from V and 3 bases from J, the junction contained 14 bases not matched to a gene. CDR3 size: 16 residues. The chain's CDR3 is CASSYDRAVRGYEQYF. CDR3 bases: TGTGCCAGCAGCTACGACAGGGCGGTTCGGGGCTACGAGCAGTACTTC.

This chain links TRBV29-1 with TRBJ2-3, with TRBD2 as a possible D gene (7 bases). The germline V gene encodes CDR1 SQVTM and CDR2 ANQGSEA. This CDR3 comprises 14 residues. V was shortened by 5 bases and J by 5 bases, with 17 bases between the two germline ends. The CDR3 region has the DNA TGCAGCGTTCCCCGGGGGGCTGGTGGAGATACGCAGTATTTT. It translates to CSVPRGAGGDTQYF.

The chain combines TRBV27 with TRBJ1-2, with D unresolved. The germline CDR1 and CDR2 sequences are MNHEY and SMNVEV (reference sequence). The CDR3 extends over 14 amino acids. V shed 2 bases and J shed 6 bases, with 13 bases lying between them. The CDR3, as DNA: TGTGCCAGCAGTTTAGCGGGTACCTGGGATGGCTACACCTTC. This translates into CASSLAGTWDGYTF.